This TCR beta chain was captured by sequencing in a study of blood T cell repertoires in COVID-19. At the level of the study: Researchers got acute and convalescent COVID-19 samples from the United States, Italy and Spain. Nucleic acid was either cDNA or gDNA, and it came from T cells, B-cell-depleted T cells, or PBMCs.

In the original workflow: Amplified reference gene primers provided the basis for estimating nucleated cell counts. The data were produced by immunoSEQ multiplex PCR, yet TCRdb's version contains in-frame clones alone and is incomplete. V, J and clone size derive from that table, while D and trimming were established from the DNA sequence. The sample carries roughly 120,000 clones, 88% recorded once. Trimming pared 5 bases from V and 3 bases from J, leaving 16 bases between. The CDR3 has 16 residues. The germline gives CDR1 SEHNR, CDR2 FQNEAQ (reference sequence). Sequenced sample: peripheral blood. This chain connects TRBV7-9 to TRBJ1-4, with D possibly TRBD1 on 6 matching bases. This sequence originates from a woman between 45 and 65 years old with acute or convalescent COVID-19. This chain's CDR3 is CASSLSGAGSNEKLFF. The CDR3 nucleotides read TGTGCCAGCAGCCTATCAGGGGCTGGGTCTAATGAAAAACTGTTTTTT.